Listed here is a single T cell receptor beta chain. Its antigen is not yet known. Nothing much larger sits one base from this clone, and base qualities are not available. The data stem from a study of graft-versus-host responses after intestinal transplantation (dated by TCRdb to the early 2020s). About the investigation overall: Multivisceral, liver-intestinal, or isolated intestinal transplants were received by the recipients. Every recipient was given anti-thymocyte globulin induction, then maintenance tacrolimus and steroids for roughly 3 years. Bulk TCR-beta CDR3 sequencing was used to track graft-versus-host and host-versus-graft alloreactive T cell clones in the graft, circulation and bone marrow after intestinal transplantation. To identify alloreactive clones, pre-transplant mixed lymphocyte reaction products were sequenced and then compared with unstimulated pre-transplant donor and recipient T cells. Of the approximately 24 intestinal transplant recipients enrolled in the cohort, one of whom was a retransplant, a few patients without pretransplant specimens were excluded. Donor T cell macrochimerism was defined as a peak of at least 4% donor T cells among recipient peripheral blood mononuclear cells. Rather than going through the commercial service, samples from a few later patients were sequenced in-house on an Illumina MiSeq and processed with MiXCR. What the research found in general, with its limitations: In the allografts of patients with donor T cell macrochimerism, GvH to HvG T cell clonal ratios were high. Peak levels of circulating GvH clones were associated with declines in HvG clones early after transplant. GvH clones were detected in recipient bone marrow, and some appeared earlier in ileal mucosa or blood, consistent with an intestinal mucosal origin. Conclusions were limited by the relatively low number and heterogeneity of intestinal transplant patients.

In the first month after transplant, blood samples were collected up to 4 times, and after that at least monthly when available. From cysteine to phenylalanine, the CDR3 is 17 amino acids long. The kept DNA is CDR3 alone, 51 bases in frame from the first base. In the germline V gene (reference sequence), CDR1 corresponds to LNHDA and CDR2 to SQIVND. The junction carries 18 bases between V and J, which are trimmed by 4 bases and 2 bases respectively. The library relied on the immunoSEQ multiplex PCR assay. Adaptive Biotechnologies carried out high-throughput TCR-beta CDR3 sequencing of genomic DNA for most patients. Turning to the authors' computational methods: Adaptive's ImmunoSEQ software supplied the TCR sequencing data for under 20 patients, while MiXCR and VDJtools were used to process a few other patients. CDR3 nucleotide sequences shared between donor and recipient were removed because the origin of such sequences could not be assigned. Alloreactive clones required at least 2-fold expansion over unstimulated cells and minimum CFSE-low frequency of 0.002% (template counts) or 0.001% (read counts). A clone was considered mappable if detected in the sequenced pre-transplant spleen, lymph node, or MLR CFSE-low populations of the donor or recipient. Cumulative frequency of alloreactive clones was calculated as a percentage of all sequences weighted by copy number. The source is immuneACCESS, and TCRdb retained only in-frame sequences with V and J called. Part of the clones is not carried over; for the studies checked, unresolved V genes explain less than half of this, and the remainder is unexplained. The V and J calls and clone size are taken from that table; D and trimming were inferred from the DNA. The sample data list over 15,000 clones, and about 80% of these were observed just once. 1.5% to 2% of the sample rests with the top ten.

The rearranged segments are TRBV19 and TRBJ1-5; the D gene identity is not certain. This material consisted of PBMCs, taken 14 days after transplant. This receptor was taken from a human patient who received an intestinal transplant, so some T cells may come from the graft donor. The CDR3 region has the sequence CASSTLPTGVGNQPQHF. At the DNA level, the sequence is TGTGCCAGTAGTACGCTTCCAACCGGCGTCGGCAATCAGCCCCAGCATTTT. Here the CDR3 is joined to the reference TRBV19 and TRBJ1-5 genes, and the full variable domain is: DGGITQSPKYLFRKEGQNVTLSCEQNLNHDAMYWYRQDPGQGLRLIYYSQIVNDFQKGDIAEGYSVSREKKESFPLTVTSAQKNPTAFYLCASSTLPTGVGNQPQHFGDGTRLSIL.